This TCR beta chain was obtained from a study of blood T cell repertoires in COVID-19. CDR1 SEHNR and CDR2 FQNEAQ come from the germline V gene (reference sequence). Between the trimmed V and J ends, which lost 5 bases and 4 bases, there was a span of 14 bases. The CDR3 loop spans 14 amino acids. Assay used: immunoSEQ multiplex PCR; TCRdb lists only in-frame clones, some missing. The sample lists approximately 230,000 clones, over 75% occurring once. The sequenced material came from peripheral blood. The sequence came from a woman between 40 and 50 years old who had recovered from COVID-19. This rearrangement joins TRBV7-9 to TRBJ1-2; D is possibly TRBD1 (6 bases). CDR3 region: CASSVQGPGYGYTF. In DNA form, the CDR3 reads TGTGCCAGCAGCGTTCAGGGGCCGGGCTATGGCTACACCTTC. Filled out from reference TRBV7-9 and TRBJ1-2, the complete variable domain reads DTGVSQNPRHKITKRGQNVTFRCDPISEHNRLYWYRQTLGQGPEFLTYFQNEAQLEKSRLLSDRFSAERPKGSFSTLEIQRTEQGDSAMYLCASSVQGPGYGYTFGSGTRLTVV.